A selection of T cell receptor beta chains follows, all from one sample in a study of molecular identifiers for immune sequencing clone quantification. TCRdb analysed the PCR reads with MiXCR anew, one entry per CDR3 protein. This sample has some 590,000 distinct CDR3 sequences; 25% occur once, and the top ten carry roughly 0.83%. The sample comprised naive CD8+ T cells from blood, with Jurkat cell RNA spiked in. These receptors were obtained from a human donor in good health. Some libraries in this study had Jurkat cell RNA spiked in. Each CDR3 is given without its conserved first and last residue.

v_gene: TRBV10-2
j_gene: TRBJ1-5
CDR3aa: ASSEFQQGYSNQPQH

v_gene: TRBV11-2
j_gene: TRBJ2-7
CDR3aa: ASSLAAGYEQY

v_gene: TRBV3-1
j_gene: TRBJ2-7
CDR3aa: ASSQAPGNEQY

v_gene: TRBV4-1
j_gene: TRBJ1-5
CDR3aa: ASSQLSGNQPQH

v_gene: TRBV28
j_gene: TRBJ1-2
CDR3aa: ASSPIPVGANYGYT

v_gene: TRBV5-5
j_gene: TRBJ2-1
CDR3aa: ASSWLPAGGPGNEQF

v_gene: TRBV6-6
j_gene: TRBJ2-3
CDR3aa: ASSDYSTDTQY

v_gene: TRBV7-2
j_gene: TRBJ2-7
CDR3aa: ASSLASGLAIYEQY

v_gene: TRBV7-9
j_gene: TRBJ1-5
CDR3aa: ASSLFQLINQPQH

v_gene: TRBV19
j_gene: TRBJ2-5
CDR3aa: ASSIMGQAGRETQY

v_gene: TRBV15
j_gene: TRBJ2-1
CDR3aa: ATSRTKRGGKYEQF

v_gene: TRBV6-1
j_gene: TRBJ1-5
CDR3aa: ASSDERNQPQH

v_gene: TRBV9
j_gene: TRBJ1-1
CDR3aa: ASSADGSYTEAF

v_gene: TRBV5-5
j_gene: TRBJ1-1
CDR3aa: ASSSSDTLAEAF

v_gene: TRBV19
j_gene: TRBJ2-3
CDR3aa: ATRRLATSTDTQY

v_gene: TRBV27
j_gene: TRBJ2-3
CDR3aa: ASSPRGTGTVLTDTQY

v_gene: TRBV19
j_gene: TRBJ2-5
CDR3aa: ASCIEGDPSYQETQY

v_gene: TRBV6-2/TRBV6-3
j_gene: TRBJ2-7
CDR3aa: ASNFGTTHEQY

v_gene: TRBV28
j_gene: TRBJ2-7
CDR3aa: ASGPGTSYEQY

v_gene: TRBV9
j_gene: TRBJ2-2
CDR3aa: ASSGSRGANTGELF

v_gene: TRBV3-2
j_gene: TRBJ1-5
CDR3aa: ASRLGCFNQPQH

v_gene: TRBV19
j_gene: TRBJ2-7
CDR3aa: ASSWGAGEQY

v_gene: TRBV4-1
j_gene: TRBJ1-1
CDR3aa: ASSQEAGRDGTEAF

v_gene: TRBV5-4
j_gene: TRBJ2-7
CDR3aa: ASSLGGIEQY

v_gene: TRBV7-9
j_gene: TRBJ2-2
CDR3aa: ASSHGAGGRANTGELF

v_gene: TRBV4-1
j_gene: TRBJ2-5
CDR3aa: ASSQTPVGETQY

v_gene: TRBV6-2/TRBV6-3
j_gene: TRBJ2-7
CDR3aa: ASSSAEQY

v_gene: TRBV18
j_gene: TRBJ1-1
CDR3aa: ASSSGDRDEAF

v_gene: TRBV5-4
j_gene: TRBJ2-7
CDR3aa: ASSLWTGGYEQY

v_gene: TRBV12-2
j_gene: TRBJ2-6
CDR3aa: ASRLGVTAGANVLT

v_gene: TRBV29-1
j_gene: TRBJ2-3
CDR3aa: SVDAVASGGRLSTDTQY

v_gene: TRBV20-1
j_gene: TRBJ2-7
CDR3aa: SASRVGAYEQY

v_gene: TRBV6-5
j_gene: TRBJ2-1
CDR3aa: AGSLPGLASEQF

v_gene: TRBV28
j_gene: TRBJ1-1
CDR3aa: ASSFTGVATEAF

v_gene: TRBV11-3
j_gene: TRBJ2-1
CDR3aa: ASSDRTYNAQF

v_gene: TRBV27
j_gene: TRBJ2-4
CDR3aa: ASSLGTGENIQY

v_gene: TRBV11-2
j_gene: TRBJ1-1
CDR3aa: ASSAGGVPTEAF

v_gene: TRBV27
j_gene: TRBJ1-4
CDR3aa: ASSLLDPRGTNEKLF

v_gene: TRBV27
j_gene: TRBJ2-5
CDR3aa: ASSPIDGLQETQY

v_gene: TRBV7-9
j_gene: TRBJ1-1
CDR3aa: ASKAREGNPEAF

v_gene: TRBV6-2/TRBV6-3
j_gene: TRBJ2-3
CDR3aa: ASSYNDLTDTQY

v_gene: TRBV4-1
j_gene: TRBJ2-1
CDR3aa: ASSQVQGTYNEQF

v_gene: TRBV28
j_gene: TRBJ2-5
CDR3aa: ASSFRDRARWTQY

v_gene: TRBV4-3
j_gene: TRBJ2-7
CDR3aa: ASSQGDRGFYEQY

v_gene: TRBV7-9
j_gene: TRBJ1-2
CDR3aa: ASRQIGQRTIANYGYT

v_gene: TRBV7-6
j_gene: TRBJ1-4
CDR3aa: ASSLKWGAEKLF

v_gene: TRBV27
j_gene: TRBJ2-3
CDR3aa: ASSSWTSRGLTDTQY

v_gene: TRBV4-3
j_gene: TRBJ2-7
CDR3aa: ASRQAGRTEQY

v_gene: TRBV7-6
j_gene: TRBJ2-6
CDR3aa: ASSRFRQASSGANVLT

v_gene: TRBV4-1
j_gene: TRBJ2-2
CDR3aa: ASSQGVGLNTGELF

v_gene: TRBV13
j_gene: TRBJ2-3
CDR3aa: ASSQETDTQY

v_gene: TRBV27
j_gene: TRBJ2-7
CDR3aa: ASSLLVGGDEQY

v_gene: TRBV3-1
j_gene: TRBJ1-2
CDR3aa: ASSPNETPNGYT

v_gene: TRBV20-1
j_gene: TRBJ1-5
CDR3aa: SARDNINQPQH

v_gene: TRBV6-2/TRBV6-3
j_gene: TRBJ2-7
CDR3aa: ASQEYHEQY

v_gene: TRBV7-9
j_gene: TRBJ1-3
CDR3aa: ASSLARVEEAPSGNTIY

v_gene: TRBV28
j_gene: TRBJ2-3
CDR3aa: ASSSHPVPDTQY

v_gene: TRBV5-1
j_gene: TRBJ1-1
CDR3aa: ASSRDSPDPAAF

v_gene: TRBV7-9
j_gene: TRBJ1-1
CDR3aa: ASSAGYTEAF